The source of this T cell receptor beta chain is a study of Graves' ophthalmopathy and Graves' hyperthyroidism. Findings of the study overall: A classifier, a 13-signature model, separated ophthalmopathy from stable hyperthyroidism with roughly 86% sensitivity and around 83% specificity.

This clonotype has at least ten counts. Its matching antigen is unknown. This CDR3 comprises 15 residues. V lost 10 bases and J lost 2; bases outside the gene matches: 8. CDR1 and CDR2 (germline): ENHRY, SYGVKD. RNA transcripts were the source from which TCR beta CDR3 regions were amplified. Second-round multiplex PCR came after a first-round RT-PCR that employed HTBI primers. From the multiplex PCR reads, TCRdb called clonotypes with MiXCR, one entry per CDR3 protein. The repertoire holds about 390,000 distinct CDR3 sequences, with 17% as singletons. This receptor was obtained from an adult woman with stable Graves' hyperthyroidism. The J gene is TRBJ1-5, the V gene TRBV10-3, with TRBD1 identical over 10 bases. The material sequenced was peripheral blood. The CDR3 protein is CATTTGGTGNQPQHF. CDR3 in DNA: TGTGCCACCACGACAGGGGGCACGGGCAATCAGCCCCAGCATTTT.